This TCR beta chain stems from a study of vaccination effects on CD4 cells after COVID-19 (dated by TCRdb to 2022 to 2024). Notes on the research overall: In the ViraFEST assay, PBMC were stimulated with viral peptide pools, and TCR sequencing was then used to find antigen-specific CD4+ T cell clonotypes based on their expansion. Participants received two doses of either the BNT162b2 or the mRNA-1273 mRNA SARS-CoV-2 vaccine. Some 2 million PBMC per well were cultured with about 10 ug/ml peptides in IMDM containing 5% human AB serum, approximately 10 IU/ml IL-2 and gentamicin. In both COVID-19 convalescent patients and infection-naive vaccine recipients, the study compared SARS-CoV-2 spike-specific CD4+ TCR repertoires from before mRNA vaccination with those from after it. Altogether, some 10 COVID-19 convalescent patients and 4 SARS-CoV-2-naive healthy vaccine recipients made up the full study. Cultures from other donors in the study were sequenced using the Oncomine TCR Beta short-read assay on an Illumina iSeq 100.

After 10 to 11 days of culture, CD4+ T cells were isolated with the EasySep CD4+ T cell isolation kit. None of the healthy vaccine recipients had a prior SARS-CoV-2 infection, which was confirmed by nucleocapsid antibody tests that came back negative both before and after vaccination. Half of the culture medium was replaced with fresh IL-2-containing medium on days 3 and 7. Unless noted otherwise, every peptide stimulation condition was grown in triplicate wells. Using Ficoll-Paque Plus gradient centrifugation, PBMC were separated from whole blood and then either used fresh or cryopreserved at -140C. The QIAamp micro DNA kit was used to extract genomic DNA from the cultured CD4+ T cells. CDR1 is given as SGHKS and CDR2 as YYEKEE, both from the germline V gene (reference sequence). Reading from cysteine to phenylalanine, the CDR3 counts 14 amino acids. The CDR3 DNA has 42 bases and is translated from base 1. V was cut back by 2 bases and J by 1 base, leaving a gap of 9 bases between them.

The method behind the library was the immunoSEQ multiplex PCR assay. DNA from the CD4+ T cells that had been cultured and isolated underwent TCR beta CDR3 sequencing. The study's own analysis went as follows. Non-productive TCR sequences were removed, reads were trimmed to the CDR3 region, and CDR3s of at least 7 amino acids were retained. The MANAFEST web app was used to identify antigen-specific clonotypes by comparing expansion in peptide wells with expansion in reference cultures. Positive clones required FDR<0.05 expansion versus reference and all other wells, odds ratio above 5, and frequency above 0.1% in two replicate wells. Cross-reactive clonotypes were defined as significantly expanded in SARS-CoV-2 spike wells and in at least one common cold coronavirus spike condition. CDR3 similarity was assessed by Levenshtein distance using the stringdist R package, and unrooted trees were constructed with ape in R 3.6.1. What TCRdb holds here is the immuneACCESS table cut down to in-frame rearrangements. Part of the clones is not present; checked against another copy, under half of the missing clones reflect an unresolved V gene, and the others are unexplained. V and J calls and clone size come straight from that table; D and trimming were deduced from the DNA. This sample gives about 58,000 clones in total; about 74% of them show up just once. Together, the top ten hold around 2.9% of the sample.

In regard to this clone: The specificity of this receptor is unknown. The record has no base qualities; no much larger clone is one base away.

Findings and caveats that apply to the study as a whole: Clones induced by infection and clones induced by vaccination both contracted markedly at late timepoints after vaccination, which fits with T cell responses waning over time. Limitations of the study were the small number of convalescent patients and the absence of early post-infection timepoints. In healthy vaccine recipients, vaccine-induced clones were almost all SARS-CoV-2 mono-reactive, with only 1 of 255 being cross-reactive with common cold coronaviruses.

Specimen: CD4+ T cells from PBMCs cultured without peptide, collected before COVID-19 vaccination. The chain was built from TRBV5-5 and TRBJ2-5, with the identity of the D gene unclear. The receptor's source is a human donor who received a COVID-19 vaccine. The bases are TGTGCCAGCAGCTTTCAAACCAGCCAAGAGACCCAGTACTTC. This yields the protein CASSFQTSQETQYF.